A single sample is the source of the 8 T cell receptor beta chains below, sequenced in a study of T cell responses to AZD1222 COVID-19 vaccine. The assay was immunoSEQ multiplex PCR, and TCRdb's table has in-frame clones only and misses some. This table holds about 150,000 clones, 86% found once. The sequencing here drew on peripheral blood, taken on day 0 of MenACWY control vaccination. Receptors originate from an adult in good health.

The chain joins TRBV7-2 to TRBJ2-5; 9 bases fit TRBD2. V was pared by 1 base and J by 5 bases, with 17 bases of the junction left unmatched. This CDR3 spans 19 amino acids. The germline V gene has CDR1 SGHTA and CDR2 FQGNSA. CDR3 bases: TGTGCCAGCAGCTTAGGGGTTAGCGGGAGCTCCGGGTTGCGGGAGACCCAGTACTTC. Protein product: CASSLGVSGSSGLRETQYF.

This clone appeared once. This sequence joins TRBV5-1 and TRBJ1-6; D perhaps matches TRBD1 (5 bases). V was trimmed by 3 bases and J by 14 bases, leaving 18 bases between them. There are 14 residues in the CDR3. Germline CDR1 SGHRS, CDR2 YFSETQ. CDR3 sequence reads: CASSSRGPEASLHF. For the CDR3, the DNA is TGCGCCAGCAGCTCCCGGGGCCCTGAGGCGTCCCTCCACTTT.

The chain uses TRBV18 and TRBJ1-1; D ambiguous. Germline-derived CDR1 and CDR2 are KGHSH and LQKENI. V lost 4 bases to trimming and J lost 1 base, with 13 bases between them. The CDR3 consists of 15 residues. The CDR3 sequence is CASSLVLERNTEAFF. The CDR3 DNA reads TGTGCCAGCTCACTGGTATTGGAAAGGAACACTGAAGCTTTCTTT.

This chain's CDR3 is CASSPDSHTSYEQYF. CDR3 nucleotides: TGTGCCAGCAGCCCCGACAGCCATACTTCCTACGAGCAGTACTTC. The rearrangement uses TRBV5-4 and TRBJ2-7; a weak D match, TRBD1 (5 bases). Looked up from germline, CDR1 is SGHNT and CDR2 is YYREEE (reference sequence). Trimming took off 4 bases at V and 1 base at J, with 15 bases between the two ends. This CDR3 region has 15 residues.

The chain combines TRBV19 with TRBJ1-1, with D possibly TRBD1 on 5 matching bases. CDR1 and CDR2 from the germline V gene are LNHDA and SQIVND (reference sequence). CDR3 length: 15 residues. Trimming left V 5 bases short and J 1 base short, with 14 bases between. The CDR3 region has the DNA TGTGCCAGTAGTCCCCTCGGGGCAGGGAACACTGAAGCTTTCTTT. It yields the protein CASSPLGAGNTEAFF.

This rearrangement joins TRBV5-8 to TRBJ2-2; D is possibly TRBD1 (6 bases). The V gene's germline CDR1 is SGHTS and CDR2 YDEGEE. The length of the CDR3 is 18 residues. V was shortened by 2 bases and J by 1 base, with 18 bases between the two germline ends. The CDR3 spells CASSFQRQGSLNTGELFF. The CDR3, as DNA: TGTGCCAGCAGCTTCCAGCGGCAGGGGTCATTGAACACCGGGGAGCTGTTTTTT.

This clone was seen only once. The V gene is TRBV20-1, the J gene TRBJ1-2; the D gene is possibly TRBD1 (5 bases). Per the germline V gene, CDR1 is DFQATT and CDR2 is SNEGSKA (reference sequence). With 3 bases removed from V and 8 bases from J, the gap between germline ends came to 16 bases. This CDR3 contains 13 residues. CDR3 nucleotides: TGCAGTGCTAGTAGGATTGGGGGAAGCGGCTACACCTTC. Translation: CSASRIGGSGYTF.

This rearrangement joins TRBV7-2 to TRBJ1-2, with D possibly TRBD1 on 6 matching bases. The CDR3 is 14 residues long. Germline CDR1 is SGHTA and CDR2 is FQGNSA. Trimming shortened V by 2 bases and J by 1 base, and 8 bases separated the two germline ends. CDR3 bases: TGTGCCAGCAGCTTACAGGGGAATAACTATGGCTACACCTTC. This gives the protein CASSLQGNNYGYTF.